This T cell receptor beta chain was retrieved from a study of cytomegalovirus exposure and HLA in healthy donors. This clone has a handful of counts. The PCR used 60 Vbeta and 13 Jbeta primers. Clones were sequenced by immunoSEQ multiplex PCR, and TCRdb holds only the in-frame ones, with some missing. The sample includes about 95,000 clones, around 81% of them seen just once. This TCR came from a woman aged 70-85 years in good health and CMV-seropositive. Sequencing used PBMCs.

The CDR3 DNA sequence: TGCAGCGTTGAAAAGGGACAGAACACTGAAGCTTTCTTT. Residues: CSVEKGQNTEAFF. The chain uses TRBV29-1 and TRBJ1-1, with D perhaps matching TRBD1 (6 bases). The length of the CDR3 is 13 residues. V gave up 2 bases and J gave up 1 base, with 8 bases separating them. The V gene's germline CDR1 is SQVTM and CDR2 ANQGSEA.